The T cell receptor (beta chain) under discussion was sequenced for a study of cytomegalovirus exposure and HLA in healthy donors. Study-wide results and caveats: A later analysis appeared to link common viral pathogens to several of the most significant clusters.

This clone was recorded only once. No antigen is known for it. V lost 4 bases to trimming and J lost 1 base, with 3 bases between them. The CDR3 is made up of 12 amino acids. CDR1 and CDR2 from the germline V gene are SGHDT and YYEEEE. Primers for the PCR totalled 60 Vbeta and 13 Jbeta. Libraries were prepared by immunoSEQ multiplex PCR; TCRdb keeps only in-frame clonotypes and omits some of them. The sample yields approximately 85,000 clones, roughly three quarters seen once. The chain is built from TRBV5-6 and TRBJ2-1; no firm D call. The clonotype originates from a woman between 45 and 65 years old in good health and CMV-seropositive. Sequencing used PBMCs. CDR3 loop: CASSTSYNEQFF. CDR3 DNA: TGTGCCAGCAGCACTTCCTACAATGAGCAGTTCTTC.